These 5 T cell receptor beta chains share one sample of origin, sequenced in a study of identifying expanded T cells in peripheral blood. TCRdb keeps only in-frame clones here, not all; method: immunoSEQ multiplex PCR. The data show just under 65,000 clones, roughly 86% seen once. Sequencing was done on a sample of blood. Receptor source: a person between 18 and 75 years old in good health.

The chain combines TRBV15 with TRBJ2-7; tentatively, D is TRBD1 (6 bases). Trimming left V 1 base short and J 3 bases short, with 7 bases between. The CDR3 totals 13 residues. From germline, CDR1 is LNHNV and CDR2 YYDKDF (reference sequence). The CDR3 loop reads CATSRGRGYEQYF. In DNA form, the CDR3 reads TGTGCCACCAGCAGAGGCAGGGGCTACGAGCAGTACTTC.

This chain joins TRBV6-1 and TRBJ1-5; D is uncertain. In germline, CDR1 is MNHNS, CDR2 SASEGT. Trimming cost V 1 base and J 0 bases, with 7 bases left between them. The CDR3 extends over 15 amino acids. CDR3 in DNA: TGTGCCAGCAGTGAAGTCCCAGATAGCAATCAGCCCCAGCATTTT. Translated, it gives CASSEVPDSNQPQHF.

The chain combines TRBV7-2 with TRBJ2-2, with D perhaps TRBD2 (6 bases). Trimming stripped 1 base from V and 6 bases from J, with 9 bases between. This CDR3 has 14 residues. CDR1 SGHTA and CDR2 FQGNSA come from the germline V gene. The CDR3 region is CASSLGPGAGELFF. CDR3 nucleotides: TGTGCCAGCAGCTTAGGTCCGGGGGCCGGGGAGCTGTTTTTT.

This clone was observed a single time. The genes are TRBV15 and TRBJ2-7; D not resolved. The length of the CDR3 is 13 residues. The V end was cut by 0 bases, the J end by 3 bases, with 6 bases between. CDR1 and CDR2 from the germline V gene are LNHNV and YYDKDF (reference sequence). The chain's CDR3 is CATSREGFYEQYF. DNA for the CDR3: TGTGCCACCAGCAGAGAAGGGTTCTACGAGCAGTACTTC.

This clone was counted a few times. This CDR3 is CASSKWDGNQPQHF. The CDR3 region has the DNA TGTGCCAGCAGTAAATGGGACGGCAATCAGCCCCAGCATTTT. The chain recombines TRBV6-5 with TRBJ1-5, with a weak D call TRBD1 (5 bases). The CDR3 runs 14 residues. Germline CDR1 and CDR2: MNHEY and SVGAGI. Deletions cut 5 bases from V and 2 bases from J, with 10 bases between.